This TCR beta chain emerged from a study of cytomegalovirus exposure and HLA in healthy donors. Study-wide findings and caveats: TCR beta chains numbering 164 were designated cytomegalovirus-associated. Immune exposure data for these donors was limited to CMV serostatus. In a later analysis, HLA-associated TCR beta chains were more clonally expanded than equally common others.

Every donor was a healthy person donating bone marrow. This PCR relied on a set of 60 Vbeta primers and 13 Jbeta primers. Data came from immunoSEQ multiplex PCR; TCRdb stores just in-frame clones and leaves some out. Of some 180,000 clones in the sample, roughly a tenth were seen once. This clone was detected only a few times. Its antigen is undetermined. This CDR3 has 15 residues. Germline V lookup: CDR1 SGHRS, CDR2 YFSETQ. The V end lost 0 bases, the J end lost 2 bases, and 9 bases lay between the germline ends. The source of this sequence is a woman aged 30 to 39 in good health and CMV-seropositive. The source material was PBMCs. This rearrangement joins TRBV5-1 to TRBJ2-1, with D possibly matching TRBD1 (5 bases). CDR3 sequence reads: CASSLAAGPYNEQFF. DNA for the CDR3: TGCGCCAGCAGCTTGGCGGCAGGGCCCTACAATGAGCAGTTCTTC.